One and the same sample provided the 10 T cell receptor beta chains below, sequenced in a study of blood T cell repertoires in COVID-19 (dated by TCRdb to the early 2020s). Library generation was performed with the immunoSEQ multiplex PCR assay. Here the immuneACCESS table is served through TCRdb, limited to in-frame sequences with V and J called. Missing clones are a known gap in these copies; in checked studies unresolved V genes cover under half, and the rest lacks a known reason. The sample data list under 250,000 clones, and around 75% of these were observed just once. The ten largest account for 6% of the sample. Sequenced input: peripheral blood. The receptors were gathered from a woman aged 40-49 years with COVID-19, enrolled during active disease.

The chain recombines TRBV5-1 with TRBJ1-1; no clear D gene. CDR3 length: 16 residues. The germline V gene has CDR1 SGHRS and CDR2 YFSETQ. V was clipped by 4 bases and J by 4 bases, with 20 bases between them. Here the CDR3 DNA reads TGCGCCAGCAGCGAAAATCTGGAGGGTAGCGGCACTGAAGCTTTCTTT. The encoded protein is CASSENLEGSGTEAFF.

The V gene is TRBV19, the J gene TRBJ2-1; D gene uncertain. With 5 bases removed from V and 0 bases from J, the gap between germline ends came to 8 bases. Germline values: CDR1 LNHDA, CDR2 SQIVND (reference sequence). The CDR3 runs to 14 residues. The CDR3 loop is CASSAGFSYNEQFF. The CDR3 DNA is TGTGCCAGTAGTGCCGGGTTCTCCTACAATGAGCAGTTCTTC.

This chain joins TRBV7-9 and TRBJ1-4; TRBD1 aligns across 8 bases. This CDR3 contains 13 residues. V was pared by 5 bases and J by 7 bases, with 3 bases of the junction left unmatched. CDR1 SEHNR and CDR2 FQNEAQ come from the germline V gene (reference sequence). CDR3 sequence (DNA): TGTGCCAGCAGCCGCGGACAGGGTGAAAAACTGTTTTTT. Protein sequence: CASSRGQGEKLFF.

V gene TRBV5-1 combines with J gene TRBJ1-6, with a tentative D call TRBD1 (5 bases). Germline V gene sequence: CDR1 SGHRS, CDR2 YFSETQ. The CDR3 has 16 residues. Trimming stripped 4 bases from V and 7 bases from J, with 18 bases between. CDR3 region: CASSEAGGRGNSPLHF. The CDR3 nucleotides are TGCGCCAGCAGCGAAGCCGGGGGACGAGGGAATTCACCCCTCCACTTT.

As DNA, the CDR3 is TGTGCCAGCAGCCCACAGGATGTATACGGCTACACCTTC. Its protein product is CASSPQDVYGYTF. This chain links TRBV11-2 with TRBJ1-2; a weak D match, TRBD1 (5 bases). The CDR3 consists of 13 residues. V lost 5 bases and J lost 8, with 15 bases in between. Per the germline V gene, CDR1 is SGHAT and CDR2 is FQNNGV.

CDR3 DNA: TGTGCCAGCAGTCTGTACAGGGGTTTAGCGGATACGCAGTATTTT. It translates to CASSLYRGLADTQYF. The chain carries TRBV27 and TRBJ2-3; 7 bases align to TRBD1. Germline V gene sequence: CDR1 MNHEY, CDR2 SMNVEV (reference sequence). This CDR3 contains 15 residues. V trimming: 5 bases; J trimming: 6 bases; junction bases outside the gene matches: 11.

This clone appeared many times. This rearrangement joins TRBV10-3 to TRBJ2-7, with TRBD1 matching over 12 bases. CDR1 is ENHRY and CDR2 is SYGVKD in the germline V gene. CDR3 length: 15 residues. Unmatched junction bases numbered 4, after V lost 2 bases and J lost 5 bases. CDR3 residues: CAISERGTGGDEQYF. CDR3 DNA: TGTGCCATCAGTGAGCGGGGGACAGGGGGCGACGAGCAGTACTTC.

CDR3 loop: CASSQEGANYGYTF. In nucleotides, the CDR3 is TGCGCCAGCAGCCAAGAGGGGGCGAACTATGGCTACACCTTC. The V gene is TRBV4-1, the J gene TRBJ1-2; D is possibly TRBD1 (6 bases). This CDR3 comprises 14 residues. V gave up 0 bases and J gave up 2 bases, with 7 bases separating them. Germline V gene sequence: CDR1 MGHRA, CDR2 YSYEKL.

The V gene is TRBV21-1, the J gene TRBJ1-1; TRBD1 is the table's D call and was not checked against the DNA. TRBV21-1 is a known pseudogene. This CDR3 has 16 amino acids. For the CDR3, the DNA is TGTGCCAGCAGCAAACTCGGAACAGGGCTAGACACTGAAGCTTTCTTT. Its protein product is CASSKLGTGLDTEAFF.

CDR3 sequence (DNA): TGTGCCACCGCTATAGCGGGAGGGCCGGATACGCAGTATTTT. Encoded protein: CATAIAGGPDTQYF. The chain is built from TRBV6-5 and TRBJ2-3; 11 bases match TRBD2. The trim removed 10 bases at V and 6 bases at J, leaving 9 bases unmatched. The CDR3 is made up of 14 amino acids. Looked up from germline, CDR1 is MNHEY and CDR2 is SVGAGI.